This T cell receptor (beta chain) was captured by sequencing in a study of shared clonotypes between healthy human individuals. At the level of the study: A couple of women and three men aged 18 to 49 made up the donors.

The CDR3 is made up of 15 amino acids. Trimming cost V 6 bases and J 4 bases, with 13 bases left between them. Per the germline V gene, CDR1 is MNHEY and CDR2 is SVGAGI. To note about this clone: The antigen is not known.

Each subset's genomic DNA was split evenly across several immunoSEQ plates. Authors' analysis steps: ImmunoSEQ junction-only sequences lacked quality scores, so their filtering differed. TCRdb's table, derived via immunoSEQ multiplex PCR, lists solely in-frame clones and lacks some. V, J and clone size reflect that table, while D and trimming were determined from the DNA. This table holds under 2.5 million clones, 85% to 95% found once. Study outcomes and limitations: Naive subsets tended to show greater estimated richness than memory subsets.

This chain uses TRBV6-5 with TRBJ1-6; D unclear. Sequencing input: naive CD4+ T cells from PBMCs. Regarding subset: CD45RA+ positively selected. The TCR comes from a man aged 18 to 30 in good health. Some clones in this sample may be carry-over from other donors' samples. The CDR3 reads CASSRRTEYNSPLHF. The CDR3 bases are TGTGCCAGCAGCCGGAGGACTGAATATAATTCACCCCTCCACTTT.